The next 23 T cell receptor beta chains were all read from a single sample in a study of CD8 T cells in Susac syndrome. RNA, at roughly 0.45 to 1 ug, was reverse transcribed with random hexamers. Each CDR3 protein is one row after TCRdb ran MiXCR on the immunoSEQ multiplex PCR reads. The sample lists fewer than 250,000 distinct CDR3 sequences; around 90% were seen once. The material sequenced was CD8+ T cells from PBMCs. Every receptor here comes from a human donor with multiple sclerosis.

A word on this clonotype: At one boundary the junction diverges from the germline segment, which might be a read error. The V gene is TRBV12-3 or TRBV12-4, the J gene TRBJ1-5, with D possibly being TRBD1 (5 bases). The CDR3 length is 15 residues. The CDR3 nucleotides read TGTGCCAGCAGTTTAGTCGGGGACGCGGGTCAGCCCCAGTTTTTT. Encoded protein: CASSLVGDAGQPQFF.

In nucleotides, the CDR3 is TGTGCCAGCAGCGGAGGAGAAGAGACCCAGTACTTC. Amino acids: CASSGGEETQYF. The rearrangement uses TRBV5-6 and TRBJ2-5; a weak D match, TRBD2 (5 bases). This CDR3 region has 12 residues. Germline V gene lookup returns CDR1 SGHDT and CDR2 YYEEEE. The ends were cut back, 4 bases at V and 3 bases at J, with 7 bases in the middle.

V and J are TRBV19 and TRBJ1-5, with TRBD1 matching over 7 bases. With 5 bases clipped from V and 4 bases from J, the junction kept 5 bases outside the gene matches. The CDR3 has 14 residues. Germline V gives CDR1 LNHDA, CDR2 SQIVND (reference sequence). This CDR3 reads CASSSAGGNQPQHF. DNA of the CDR3: TGTGCCAGTAGTTCGGCAGGGGGGAATCAGCCCCAGCATTTT.

The chain is built from TRBV15 and TRBJ2-2, with 7 bases aligning to TRBD2. V dropped 5 bases and J dropped 5; count of bases not matched to a gene: 2. Germline CDR1 is LNHNV and CDR2 is YYDKDF (reference sequence). The CDR3 extends over 13 amino acids. The CDR3 region has the DNA TGTGCCACCAGCTGGGGGGGAACCGGGGAGCTGTTTTTT. Translation: CATSWGGTGELFF.

This clonotype was picked up one time. The genes are TRBV7-9 and TRBJ2-3, with D perhaps TRBD2 (6 bases). In germline, CDR1 is SEHNR, CDR2 FQNEAQ (reference sequence). There are 16 residues in the CDR3. Trimming left V 4 bases short and J 2 bases short, with 16 bases between. CDR3 region: CASSSRVAEITDTQYF. Here the CDR3 DNA reads TGTGCCAGCAGCTCCCGGGTAGCGGAAATCACAGATACGCAGTATTTT.

The rearrangement links TRBV13 to TRBJ2-1, with a tentative D call TRBD2 (5 bases). The germline V gene has CDR1 PRHDT and CDR2 FYEKMQ (reference sequence). This CDR3 is 14 amino acids long. V was pared by 5 bases and J by 10 bases, with 18 bases between. The CDR3 coding sequence is TGTGCCAGCAGCCCCCCCACTAGTTTACGCGAGCAGTTCTTC. This sequence encodes CASSPPTSLREQFF.

This clonotype turned up a few times. The CDR3 loop is CASGGGPGELFF. The CDR3 nucleotides read TGTGCCAGCGGAGGGGGGCCCGGGGAGCTGTTTTTT. This sequence joins TRBV9 and TRBJ2-2; D is perhaps TRBD1 or TRBD2 (6 bases each). The germline gives CDR1 SGDLS, CDR2 YYNGEE. The CDR3 has 12 amino acids. Trimming cost V 7 bases and J 6 bases, with 10 bases left between them. Looking up the rest from reference TRBV9 and TRBJ2-2 gives the full variable domain: DSGVTQTPKHLITATGQRVTLRCSPRSGDLSVYWYQQSLDQGLQFLIQYYNGEERAKGNILERFSAQQFPDLHSELNLSSLELGDSALYFCASGGGPGELFFGEGSRLTVL.

J is TRBJ2-1 and V is TRBV29-1; D might be TRBD2 (7 bases). The CDR3 contains 15 residues. V was clipped by 6 bases and J by 0 bases, with 15 bases between them. Germline V gene data show CDR1 as SQVTM and CDR2 as ANQGSEA. CDR3 loop: CSVSGGGSSYNEQFF. The CDR3 region has the DNA TGCAGCGTCTCTGGGGGCGGGAGCTCCTACAATGAGCAGTTCTTC.

The CDR3 region has the DNA TGCAGCGTTGAAGTTGGTGCGTATGGCTACACCTTC. It codes for CSVEVGAYGYTF. The gene calls are TRBV29-1 and TRBJ1-2; the D is unclear. Trimming shortened V by 1 base and J by 5 bases, and 8 bases separated the two germline ends. Germline values: CDR1 SQVTM, CDR2 ANQGSEA. This CDR3 is 12 amino acids long.

V gene TRBV20-1 combines with J gene TRBJ2-7; TRBD1 is a possible D gene (6 bases). This CDR3 spans 14 amino acids. The germline gives CDR1 DFQATT, CDR2 SNEGSKA (reference sequence). V was shortened by 0 bases and J by 0 bases, with 9 bases between the two germline ends. The CDR3, as DNA: TGCAGTGCTAGAGACCCAGGGGCCTCCTACGAGCAGTACTTC. Its protein product is CSARDPGASYEQYF.

The chain couples TRBV7-9 to TRBJ1-1, with D perhaps TRBD1 (6 bases). Per germline, CDR1 SEHNR and CDR2 FQNEAQ (reference sequence). The CDR3 sequence is 12 residues long. V lost 5 bases, J lost 8 bases, and 12 bases lay in between. The CDR3 sequence is CASSPRGAEAFF. The DNA of the CDR3 is TGTGCCAGCAGCCCCAGGGGAGCCGAAGCTTTCTTT.

The genes are TRBV6-5 and TRBJ2-5, with 12 nucleotides matching TRBD2. CDR1 is MNHEY and CDR2 is SVGAGI in the germline V gene. V lost 0 bases, J lost 2 bases, and 10 bases stayed unmatched. The CDR3 runs to 19 residues. The DNA of the CDR3 is TGTGCCAGCAGTTACTCCGGCGTACAGCTAGCGGGAGGGCAAGAGACCCAGTACTTC. Its protein is CASSYSGVQLAGGQETQYF.

CDR3 loop: CASSSRGEARNTEAFF. CDR3 sequence (DNA): TGTGCCAGCAGCTCCCGAGGGGAGGCCAGGAACACTGAAGCTTTCTTT. The chain carries TRBV21-1 and TRBJ1-1. TRBV21-1 is reported as a pseudogene. The CDR3 sequence is 16 residues long.

The chain carries TRBV20-1 and TRBJ1-4, with TRBD1 as a possible D gene (5 bases). CDR3 length equals 13 residues. Germline V gene sequence: CDR1 DFQATT, CDR2 SNEGSKA (reference sequence). V lost 2 bases, J lost 8 bases, and 12 bases lay in between. The CDR3 region is CSARNWGDEKLFF. The DNA of the CDR3 is TGCAGTGCTAGAAATTGGGGGGACGAAAAACTGTTTTTT.

The CDR3 sequence is CATSRDGLQGLPQHF. The DNA for the CDR3 is TGTGCCACCAGCAGAGATGGACTTCAGGGGTTGCCCCAGCATTTT. The chain has TRBV15 and TRBJ1-5, with D possibly TRBD1 on 6 matching bases. The V end was cut by 0 bases, the J end by 9 bases, with 15 bases between. The CDR3 extends over 15 amino acids. Germline CDR1 LNHNV, CDR2 YYDKDF (reference sequence). Looking up the rest from reference TRBV15 and TRBJ1-5 gives the full variable domain: DAMVIQNPRYQVTQFGKPVTLSCSQTLNHNVMYWYQQKSSQAPKLLFHYYDKDFNNEADTPDNFQSRRPNTSFCFLDIRSPGLGDTAMYLCATSRDGLQGLPQHFGDGTRLSIL.

The rearrangement uses TRBV30 and TRBJ1-1; D is uncertain. Germline V gene data show CDR1 as GTSNPN and CDR2 as SVGIG (reference sequence). Trimming took 2 bases from V and 0 from J, leaving 19 bases between them. The CDR3 loop spans 17 amino acids. CDR3 sequence: CAWSLPSVVGVNTEAFF. The CDR3 DNA reads as TGTGCCTGGAGTCTTCCCTCTGTAGTGGGAGTGAACACTGAAGCTTTCTTT.

This chain connects TRBV29-1 to TRBJ2-1; D is unclear. The V end lost 3 bases, the J end lost 0 bases, and 9 bases lay between the germline ends. The CDR3 has 14 residues. Germline V gene sequence: CDR1 SQVTM, CDR2 ANQGSEA. CDR3 DNA sequence: TGCAGCGTTGATTACGGAAGCTCCTACAATGAGCAGTTCTTC. The encoded protein is CSVDYGSSYNEQFF.

The CDR3: CASSLARWDGYTF. The CDR3 DNA reads as TGTGCCAGCAGCTTGGCTCGGTGGGATGGCTACACCTTC. The chain links TRBV5-4 to TRBJ1-2; D is undetermined. This CDR3 is 13 amino acids long. Per the germline V gene, CDR1 is SGHNT and CDR2 is YYREEE (reference sequence). Trimming pared 0 bases from V and 6 bases from J, leaving 9 bases between.

The V gene is TRBV2, the J gene TRBJ2-1, with TRBD2 matching 9 bases. This CDR3 has 16 residues. Germline CDR1 reads SNHLY; CDR2 reads FYNNEI. After removal of 1 base from V and 3 bases from J, the junction contained 4 bases not matched to a gene. The CDR3 DNA follows: TGTGCCAGCAGTGAAGAAGGCGGGGGGGGCTACAATGAGCAGTTCTTC. It codes for CASSEEGGGGYNEQFF.

The chain combines TRBV30 with TRBJ2-2; D is perhaps TRBD1 or TRBD2 (5 bases each). Germline-derived CDR1 and CDR2 are GTSNPN and SVGIG (reference sequence). The CDR3 covers 14 residues. Trimming left V 3 bases short and J 2 bases short, with 10 bases between. Here the CDR3 reads CAWRWGSNTGELFF. The CDR3 nucleotides read TGTGCCTGGAGGTGGGGGAGTAACACCGGGGAGCTGTTTTTT.

CDR3 in DNA: TGTGCCAGCAGCCAAGGGACAGAAAGGGACTACGAGCAGTACTTC. Translated: CASSQGTERDYEQYF. The J gene is TRBJ2-7, the V gene TRBV14; D is perhaps TRBD1 (6 bases). The CDR3 is made up of 15 amino acids. Germline CDR1 is SGHDN and CDR2 is FVKESK. V was clipped by 1 base and J by 3 bases, with 13 bases between them.

The chain recombines TRBV30 with TRBJ1-2; D perhaps matches TRBD1 (5 bases). CDR3 length: 14 residues. Germline CDR1 and CDR2: GTSNPN and SVGIG (reference sequence). V was shortened by 4 bases and J by 4 bases, with 16 bases between the two germline ends. CDR3 loop: CAWKGVGGAYGYTF. In nucleotides, the CDR3 is TGTGCCTGGAAGGGCGTCGGGGGAGCCTATGGCTACACCTTC. Together with reference TRBV30 and TRBJ1-2, the CDR3 gives the full variable domain: SQTIHQWPATLVQPVGSPLSLECTVEGTSNPNLYWYRQAAGRGLQLLFYSVGIGQISSEVPQNLSASRPQDRQFILSSKKLLLSDSGFYLCAWKGVGGAYGYTFGSGTRLTVV.

This clonotype appeared once. The rearrangement joins TRBV20-1 to TRBJ1-3; D is possibly TRBD1 (6 bases). The CDR3 sequence is 15 residues long. With 6 bases removed from V and 0 bases from J, the gap between germline ends came to 15 bases. Per germline, CDR1 DFQATT and CDR2 SNEGSKA (reference sequence). CDR3 nucleotide sequence: TGCAGTGCAGGGGACAAACGGAGCTCTGGAAACACCATATATTTT. Its protein is CSAGDKRSSGNTIYF.